This T cell receptor beta chain was profiled in a study of metastatic and nonmetastatic thyroid tumors. Study-level information: Repertoire comparisons spanned blood and tumor or nodule tissue from malignant and benign thyroid patients.

Thyroid surgery took place with no prior treatment in any patient. CDR3 length: 18 residues. V was pared by 5 bases and J by 0 bases, with 17 bases between. Looked up from germline, CDR1 is SGHTA and CDR2 is FQGNSA. This clone is medium-sized (0.01 to 0.1%) in the sample. MiXCR reprocessed the PCR reads for TCRdb. The sample contains some 20,000 clones, about 20% of which appear only once. This clonotype was sampled from a female donor with papillary thyroid cancer or a benign thyroid nodule (not recorded which). Some clones in this sample may be carry-over from other donors' samples. Sequencing was done on a sample of tumor tissue. The chain couples TRBV7-2 to TRBJ1-6; D perhaps matches TRBD1 (5 bases). CDR3 coding DNA: TGTGCCAGCAGCCCCACAGGATTACGGAGCTCCTATAATTCACCCCTCCACTTT. It translates to CASSPTGLRSSYNSPLHF.